This TCR beta chain comes out of a study of T-cell memory formation after mild COVID-19. Looking at the study overall: Largely, the TCR clusters proved donor specific. Study-wide results and limits: CM and EM subsets held most contracting CD4+ clones; EMRA held CD8+ ones. Pre-infection memory held some responding clones, suggesting pre-existing cross-reactive T cells responded.

TCRdb re-derived calls from the 5' RACE reads in MiXCR, one entry per CDR3 protein. The top ten hold 20% to 25% of the sample, which has about 340,000 distinct CDR3 sequences, 15% to 20% seen once. This clonotype was observed a few times. What it binds is not known. The origin of this receptor is a man aged 18 to 30 who had mild COVID-19 (a few samples of this study predate the infection). Cell type and time point are not known. Sequenced: PBMCs or a T cell subset sorted from them (not recorded which).

The CDR3 loop is CASSLQGINQPQHF. The DNA of the CDR3 is TGTGCCAGCAGCTTACAGGGAATCAATCAGCCCCAGCATTTT. The chain carries TRBV7-4 and TRBJ1-5, with a possible D match to TRBD1 (5 bases). CDR3 size: 14 residues. The V gene lost 2 bases and the J gene lost 3 bases, with 8 bases spanning the gap. The germline V gene has CDR1 SGHVT and CDR2 SQSDAQ.